This record concerns one TCR beta chain sequence. CDR1 SNHLY and CDR2 FYNNEI come from the germline V gene. The CDR3 length is 14 residues. V lost 3 bases, J lost 7 bases, and 6 bases stayed unmatched. Amplification yielded TCR beta CDR3 regions, with RNA transcripts as the source. A set of HTBI primers served as the primers for a first-round RT-PCR of the TCR CDR3. TCRdb re-derived calls from the multiplex PCR reads in MiXCR, one entry per CDR3 protein. The table includes 650,000 to 750,000 distinct CDR3 sequences, about 14% detected once. Patients were excluded because of uncontrolled infection, other autoimmune disease, pregnancy or lactation. These data originate in a study of T cells in Graves' hyperthyroidism and ophthalmopathy.

The chain joins TRBV2 to TRBJ2-1, with 7 positions matching TRBD1. The TCR originated in a young woman with Graves' hyperthyroidism. Source material: blood. CDR3 sequence (DNA): TGTGCCAGCAGTGAGGAGACAGGGAGAAATGAGCAGTTCTTC. This codes for CASSEETGRNEQFF.